This TCR beta chain was documented in a study of T cell changes during pregnancy in multiple sclerosis. Germline V gene data show CDR1 as LGHNT and CDR2 as FRNRAP. V lost 3 bases, J lost 15 bases, and 15 bases lay in between. The CDR3 has 13 residues. TCRdb's copy holds only in-frame clones and misses some; the assay was immunoSEQ multiplex PCR. The table shows around 34,000 clones, with roughly nine tenths occurring only once. The gene calls are TRBV12-5 and TRBJ1-6; D might be TRBD1 (6 bases). This TCR was recovered from a female donor with multiple sclerosis, enrolled in a pregnancy study. The source was CD8+ T cells from peripheral blood mononuclear cells, collected before pregnancy. Here the CDR3 DNA reads TGTGCTAGTGGTTTCGGGGTCGACAGGCTCCTCCACTTT. Translation: CASGFGVDRLLHF. Complete variable domain (other parts from reference TRBV12-5 and TRBJ1-6): DARVTQTPRHKVTEMGQEVTMRCQPILGHNTVFWYRQTMMQGLELLAYFRNRAPLDDSGMPKDRFSAEMPDATLATLKIQPSEPRDSAVYFCASGFGVDRLLHFGNGTRLTVT.